This T cell receptor (beta chain) was sequenced during a study of T cell repertoires in ileal Crohn's disease. Overall study: About half of patients got postoperative therapy: roughly 12 thiopurines, approximately 18 anti-TNF. General study results and limits: Compared with CD4 T cells, sorted CD8 cells carried more expanded clones.

Comments on this clone: Its antigen remains unknown.

Produced via immunoSEQ multiplex PCR; TCRdb's table is partial and in-frame only. The table includes 15,000 to 20,000 clones, about 93% detected once. This clonotype was obtained from an adult with Crohn's disease. What was sequenced was ileal tissue.

DNA for the CDR3: TGCGCCAGCACCCTAAGCGGGGGGGACGCAGATACGCAGTATTTT. Its translation: CASTLSGGDADTQYF. The chain joins TRBV5-1 to TRBJ2-3; the match to TRBD2 covers 10 bases. V shed 6 bases and J 4 bases; nucleotides not matched to a gene: 8. CDR1 and CDR2 from the germline V gene are SGHRS and YFSETQ. The length of the CDR3 is 15 residues.